A selection of T cell receptor beta chains follows, all from one sample in a study of shared clonotypes between healthy human individuals. The table came from immunoSEQ multiplex PCR; TCRdb's copy has only in-frame clones and leaves some out. The top ten hold about 1.1% of the sample, which has over 2 million clones, over 85% seen once. The source material was naive CD8+ T cells sorted from blood. The receptor source for this set is a man younger than 35 in good health. Both conserved end residues are part of each CDR3. A D gene is named only where the DNA matches it firmly. Clone size is stated in some rows and not others, as once, few, many or a class when expanded.

D	size	J	V	DNA	CDR3
.	.	TRBJ2-1	TRBV11-2	TGTGCCAGCAGCTTAGGTAGCAATGAGCAGTTCTTC	CASSLGSNEQFF
.	.	TRBJ2-5	TRBV9	TGTGCCAGCGGGCCCGACAGCCAAGAGACCCAGTACTTC	CASGPDSQETQYF
TRBD2	once	TRBJ2-3	TRBV9	TGTGCCAGCAGCAATAGCGGGAGTAGCACAGATACGCAGTATTTT	CASSNSGSSTDTQYF
.	.	TRBJ2-3	TRBV5-5	TGTGCCAGCAGCTTAGGAAGCCGCCTAAGCACAGATACGCAGTATTTT	CASSLGSRLSTDTQYF
TRBD1	once	TRBJ2-2	TRBV4-1	TGCGCCAGCAGCCAGGGACAGGGGGTGAACACCGGGGAGCTGTTTTTT	CASSQGQGVNTGELFF
.	.	TRBJ1-1	TRBV7-9	TGTGCCAGCAGCCCCAGGGGCTCGAACACTGAAGCTTTCTTT	CASSPRGSNTEAFF
TRBD2	.	TRBJ2-3	TRBV11-2	TGTGCCAGCAGCGCCACTCTAGCGGGGTTTACAGATACGCAGTATTTT	CASSATLAGFTDTQYF
.	.	TRBJ1-1	TRBV6-1	TGTGCCAGCAGTGAAGGGGAGGCCGAACGTAACACTGAAGCTTTCTTT	CASSEGEAERNTEAFF
.	.	TRBJ2-1	TRBV19	TGTGCCAGTAGTAGCGGAGGTGAGCAGTTCTTC	CASSSGGEQFF
.	.	TRBJ2-5	TRBV7-6	TGTGCCAGCAGCTTAGACAGGGAGGAGACCCAGTACTTC	CASSLDREETQYF
TRBD1	.	TRBJ2-7	TRBV2	TGTGCCAGCAGTTTGACAGGGGGCGAAGACAACGAGCAGTACTTC	CASSLTGGEDNEQYF
.	.	TRBJ1-1	TRBV7-6	TGTGCCAGCAGCTACCTTGACAGGACGGAAGCTTTCTTT	CASSYLDRTEAFF
.	.	TRBJ2-1	TRBV7-2	TGTGCCAGCAGCGCGTACAATGAGCAGTTCTTC	CASSAYNEQFF
TRBD2	.	TRBJ2-7	TRBV7-8	TGTGCCAGCAGCTTAGCGGCGTCGGGACTAGCGAACTACGAGCAGTACTTC	CASSLAASGLANYEQYF
TRBD2	.	TRBJ2-1	TRBV11-2	TGTGCCAGCAGCTTCGGCGGGGGGGCTTTCAATGAGCAGTTCTTC	CASSFGGGAFNEQFF
TRBD2	.	TRBJ2-3	TRBV7-9	TGTGCCAGCACCTTTGGACTAGCGGGGCGCACAGATACGCAGTATTTT	CASTFGLAGRTDTQYF
TRBD1	once	TRBJ2-1	TRBV29-1	TGCAGCGTTGGAGACAGGGGGCCGCCGCAGTTCTTC	CSVGDRGPPQFF
.	.	TRBJ1-2	TRBV4-2	TGTGCCAGCAGCCGGGCCCCAGGTGACTATGGCTACACCTTC	CASSRAPGDYGYTF
TRBD2	once	TRBJ2-5	TRBV7-8	TGTGCCAGCAGCCCTAGTATCACTAGCGGGAAAGAGACCCAGTACTTC	CASSPSITSGKETQYF
.	once	TRBJ1-1	TRBV5-6	TGTGCCAGCAGCCCACTAAACACTGAAGCTTTCTTT	CASSPLNTEAFF